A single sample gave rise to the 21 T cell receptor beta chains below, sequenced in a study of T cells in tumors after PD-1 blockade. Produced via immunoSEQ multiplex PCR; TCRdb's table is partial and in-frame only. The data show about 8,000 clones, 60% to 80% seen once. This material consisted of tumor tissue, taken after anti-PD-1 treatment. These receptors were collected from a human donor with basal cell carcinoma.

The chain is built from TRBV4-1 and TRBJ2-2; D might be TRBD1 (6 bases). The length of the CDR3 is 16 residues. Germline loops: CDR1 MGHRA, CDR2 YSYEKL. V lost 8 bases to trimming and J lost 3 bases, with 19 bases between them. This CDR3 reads CASCGLGAADTGELFF. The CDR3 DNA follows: TGCGCCAGCTGCGGTTTGGGGGCTGCGGACACCGGGGAGCTGTTTTTT.

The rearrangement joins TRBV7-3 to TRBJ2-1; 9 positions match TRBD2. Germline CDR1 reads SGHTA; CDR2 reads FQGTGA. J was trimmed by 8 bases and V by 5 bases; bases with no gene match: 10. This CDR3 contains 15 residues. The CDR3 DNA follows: TGTGCCAGCAGCATAGCTAGCGGGAATTTCGATGAGCAGTTCTTC. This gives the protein CASSIASGNFDEQFF.

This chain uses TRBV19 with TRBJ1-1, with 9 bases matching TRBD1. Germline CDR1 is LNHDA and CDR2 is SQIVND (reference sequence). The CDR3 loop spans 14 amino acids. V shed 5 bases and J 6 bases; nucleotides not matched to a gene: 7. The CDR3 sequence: CASSGDREEAEAFF. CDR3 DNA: TGTGCCAGTAGTGGGGACAGGGAAGAGGCTGAAGCTTTCTTT.

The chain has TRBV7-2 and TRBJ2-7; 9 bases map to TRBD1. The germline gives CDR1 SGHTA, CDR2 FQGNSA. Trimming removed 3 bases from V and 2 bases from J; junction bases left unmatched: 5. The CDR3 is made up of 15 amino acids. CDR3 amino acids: CASSLFTGGAYEQYF. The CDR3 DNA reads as TGTGCCAGCAGCTTGTTTACAGGGGGCGCCTACGAGCAGTACTTC.

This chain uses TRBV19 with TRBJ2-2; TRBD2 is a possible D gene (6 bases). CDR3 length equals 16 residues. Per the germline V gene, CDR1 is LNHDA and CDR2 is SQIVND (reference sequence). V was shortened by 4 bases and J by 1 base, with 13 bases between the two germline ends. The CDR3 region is CASSTPGLENTGELFF. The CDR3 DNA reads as TGTGCCAGTAGTACGCCGGGACTTGAGAACACCGGGGAGCTGTTTTTT.

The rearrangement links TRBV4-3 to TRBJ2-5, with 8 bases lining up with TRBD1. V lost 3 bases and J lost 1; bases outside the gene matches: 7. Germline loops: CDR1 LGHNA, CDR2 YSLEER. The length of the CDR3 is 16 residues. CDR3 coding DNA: TGCGCCAGCAGCCACTACCGAGGACAGGGCCAAGAGACCCAGTACTTC. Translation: CASSHYRGQGQETQYF.

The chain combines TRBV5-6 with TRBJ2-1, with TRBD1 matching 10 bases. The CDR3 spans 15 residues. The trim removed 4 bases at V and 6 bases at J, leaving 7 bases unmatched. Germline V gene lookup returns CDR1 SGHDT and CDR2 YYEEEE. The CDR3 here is CASSAGTGVVNEQFF. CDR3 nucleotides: TGTGCCAGCAGCGCGGGGACAGGGGTGGTCAATGAGCAGTTCTTC.

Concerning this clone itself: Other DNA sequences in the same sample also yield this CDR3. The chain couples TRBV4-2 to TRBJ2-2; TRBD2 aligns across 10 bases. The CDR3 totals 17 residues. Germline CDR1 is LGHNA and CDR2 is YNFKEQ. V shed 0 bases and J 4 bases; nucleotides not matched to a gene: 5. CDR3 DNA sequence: TGTGCCAGCAGCCAAGATTGGAGCGGGGGGGTCACCGGGGAGCTGTTTTTT. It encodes CASSQDWSGGVTGELFF.

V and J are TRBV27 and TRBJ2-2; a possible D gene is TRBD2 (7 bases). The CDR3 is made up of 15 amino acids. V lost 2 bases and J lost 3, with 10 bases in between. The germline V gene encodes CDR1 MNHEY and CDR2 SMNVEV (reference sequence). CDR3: CASSLRGGDTGELFF. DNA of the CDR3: TGTGCCAGCAGTTTACGAGGGGGGGACACCGGGGAGCTGTTTTTT.

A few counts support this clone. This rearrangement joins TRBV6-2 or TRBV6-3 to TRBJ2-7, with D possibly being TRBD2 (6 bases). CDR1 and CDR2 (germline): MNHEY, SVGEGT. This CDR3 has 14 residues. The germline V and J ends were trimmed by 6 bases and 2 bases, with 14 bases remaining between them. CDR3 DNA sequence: TGTGCCAGCAGCAGACTTAGCGGACCCTACGAGCAGTACTTC. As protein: CASSRLSGPYEQYF.

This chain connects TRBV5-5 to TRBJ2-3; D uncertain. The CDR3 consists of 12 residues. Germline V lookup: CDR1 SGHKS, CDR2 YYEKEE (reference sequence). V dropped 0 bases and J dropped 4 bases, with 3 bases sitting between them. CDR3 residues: CASSLGADTQYF. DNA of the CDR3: TGTGCCAGCAGCTTGGGGGCAGATACGCAGTATTTT. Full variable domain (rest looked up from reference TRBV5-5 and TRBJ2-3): DAGVTQSPTHLIKTRGQQVTLRCSPISGHKSVSWYQQVLGQGPQFIFQYYEKEERGRGNFPDRFSARQFPNYSSELNVNALLLGDSALYLCASSLGADTQYFGPGTRLTVL.

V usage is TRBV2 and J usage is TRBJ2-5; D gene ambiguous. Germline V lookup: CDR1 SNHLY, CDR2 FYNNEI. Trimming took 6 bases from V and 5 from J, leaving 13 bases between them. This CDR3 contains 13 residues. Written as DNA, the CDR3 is TGTGCCAGCAGCCTAAGGCGGTGGGAGACCCAGTACTTC. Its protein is CASSLRRWETQYF.

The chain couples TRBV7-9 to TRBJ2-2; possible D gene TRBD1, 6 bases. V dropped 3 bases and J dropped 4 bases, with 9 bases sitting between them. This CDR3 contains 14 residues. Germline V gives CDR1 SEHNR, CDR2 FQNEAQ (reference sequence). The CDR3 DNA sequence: TGTGCCAGCAGCTTGGACAGCCCCACCGGGGAGCTGTTTTTT. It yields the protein CASSLDSPTGELFF.

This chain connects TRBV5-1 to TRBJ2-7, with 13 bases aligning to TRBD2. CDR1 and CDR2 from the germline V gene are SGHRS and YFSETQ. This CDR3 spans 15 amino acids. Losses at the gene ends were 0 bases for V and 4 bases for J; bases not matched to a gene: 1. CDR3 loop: CASSLVGLAGYEQYF. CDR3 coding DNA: TGCGCCAGCAGCTTGGTGGGACTAGCGGGGTACGAGCAGTACTTC.

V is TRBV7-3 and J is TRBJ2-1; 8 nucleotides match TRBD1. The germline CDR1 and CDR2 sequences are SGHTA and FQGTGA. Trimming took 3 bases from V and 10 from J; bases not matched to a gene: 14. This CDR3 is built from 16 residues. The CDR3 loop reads CASSFVRQGRPLEQFF. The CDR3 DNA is TGTGCCAGCAGCTTCGTCCGACAGGGGCGCCCGCTAGAGCAGTTCTTC. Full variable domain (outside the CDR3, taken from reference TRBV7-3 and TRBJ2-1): GAGVSQTPSNKVTEKGKYVELRCDPISGHTALYWYRQSLGQGPEFLIYFQGTGAADDSGLPNDRFFAVRPEGSVSTLKIQRTERGDSAVYLCASSFVRQGRPLEQFFGPGTRLTVL.

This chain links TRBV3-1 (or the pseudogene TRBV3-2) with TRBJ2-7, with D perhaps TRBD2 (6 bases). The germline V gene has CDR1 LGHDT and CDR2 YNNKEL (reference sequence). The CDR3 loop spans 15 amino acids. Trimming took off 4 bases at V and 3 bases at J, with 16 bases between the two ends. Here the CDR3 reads CASSRQGLLNYEQYF. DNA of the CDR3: TGTGCCAGCAGCCGTCAAGGACTACTTAACTACGAGCAGTACTTC.

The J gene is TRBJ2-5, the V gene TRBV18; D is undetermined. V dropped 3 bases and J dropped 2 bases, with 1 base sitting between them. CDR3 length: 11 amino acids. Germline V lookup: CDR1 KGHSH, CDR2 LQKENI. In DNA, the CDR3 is TGTGCCAGCTCACCGCAAGAGACCCAGTACTTC. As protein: CASSPQETQYF.

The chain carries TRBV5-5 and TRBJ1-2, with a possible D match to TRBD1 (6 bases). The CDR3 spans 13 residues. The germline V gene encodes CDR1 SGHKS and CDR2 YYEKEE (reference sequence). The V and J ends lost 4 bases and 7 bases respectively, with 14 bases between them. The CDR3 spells CASSPDSPSGYTF. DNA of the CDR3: TGTGCCAGCAGCCCGGACAGCCCTTCTGGCTACACCTTC.

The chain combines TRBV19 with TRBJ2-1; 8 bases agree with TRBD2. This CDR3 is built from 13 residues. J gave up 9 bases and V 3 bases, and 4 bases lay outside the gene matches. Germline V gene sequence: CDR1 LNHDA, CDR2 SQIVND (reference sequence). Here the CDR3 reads CASSMSGRGEQFF. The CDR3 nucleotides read TGTGCCAGTAGTATGTCCGGGAGGGGTGAGCAGTTCTTC.

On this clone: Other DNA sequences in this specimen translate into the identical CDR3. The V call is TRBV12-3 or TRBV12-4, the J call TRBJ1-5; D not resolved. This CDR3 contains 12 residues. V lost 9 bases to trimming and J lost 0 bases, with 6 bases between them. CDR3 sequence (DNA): TGTGCCAGTACCTATAGCAATCAGCCCCAGCATTTT. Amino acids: CASTYSNQPQHF.

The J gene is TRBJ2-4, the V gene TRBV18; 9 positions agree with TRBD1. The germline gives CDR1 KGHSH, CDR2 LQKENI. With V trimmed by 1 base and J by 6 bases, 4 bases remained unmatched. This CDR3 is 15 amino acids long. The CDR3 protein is CASSPLETGGNIQYF. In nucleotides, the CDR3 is TGTGCCAGCTCACCACTGGAGACAGGGGGAAACATTCAGTACTTC.